One and the same sample provided the 8 T cell receptor beta chains below, sequenced in a study of T cell repertoires in cytomegalovirus infection. These receptors' targets are unknown. TCRdb ran MiXCR on the reads and lists one entry per CDR3 protein. The repertoire consists of approximately 470,000 distinct CDR3 sequences, with about 42% occurring once and the leading ten covering around two fifths. The input for sequencing was cultured PBMCs, taken from culture after CMV antigen stimulation. These receptors were collected from a human donor in good health (CMV status not recorded). Some clones in this sample may be carry-over from other donors' samples.

This clonotype was counted a few times. The chain links TRBV7-2 to TRBJ2-3; 12 bases align to TRBD2. The CDR3 consists of 16 residues. V shed 2 bases, J shed 3 bases, and the junction held 3 bases outside the gene matches. Germline V gene sequence: CDR1 SGHTA, CDR2 FQGNSA. The CDR3 loop reads CASSLTGTSGTDTQYF. The CDR3 DNA is TGTGCCAGCAGCTTAACCGGGACTAGCGGGACAGATACGCAGTATTTT.

On this clonotype: A much larger clonotype is one base distant, so this may be a read error. The chain carries TRBV5-6 and TRBJ2-1; 7 nucleotides agree with TRBD2. The CDR3 consists of 15 residues. Germline values: CDR1 SGHDT, CDR2 YYEEEE. CDR3 in DNA: TGTGCCAGCTGCTTTGTGGGCGGGGGTCGGAATGAGCAGTTCTTC. Translation: CASCFVGGGRNEQFF.

This clonotype has more than one count but fewer than ten. The chain joins TRBV20-1 to TRBJ1-2; D is perhaps TRBD1 (5 bases). The V end was cut by 0 bases, the J end by 3 bases, with 8 bases between. The germline gives CDR1 DFQATT, CDR2 SNEGSKA (reference sequence). This CDR3 is 13 amino acids long. The DNA of the CDR3 is TGCAGTGCTAGAGATCAGGGTGACTATGGCTACACCTTC. Its protein product is CSARDQGDYGYTF.

In this sample, this clonotype turned up a few times. The chain is built from TRBV5-4 and TRBJ1-2; D possibly corresponds to TRBD1 (6 bases). The CDR3 is made up of 14 amino acids. The germline V gene has CDR1 SGHNT and CDR2 YYREEE (reference sequence). Trimming cost V 0 bases and J 3 bases, with 9 bases left between them. The CDR3 nucleotides are TGTGCCAGCAGCTTGGCTCAGGGGTACTATGGCTACACCTTC. Its protein product is CASSLAQGYYGYTF.

Comments on this clonotype: Since a much larger clone is just one base distant, this may be a read error. The chain recombines TRBV7-2 with TRBJ2-2, with 8 nucleotides matching TRBD2. V lost 1 base, J lost 9 bases, and 13 bases stayed unmatched. In germline, CDR1 is SGHTA, CDR2 FQGNSA. The CDR3 has 17 residues. The DNA of the CDR3 is TGTGCCAGCAGCTTAGGACCTATTACTAGCGGTCAGAGGGAGCTGTTTTTT. This sequence encodes CASSLGPITSGQRELFF.

V gene TRBV18 combines with J gene TRBJ2-5, with 7 bases aligning to TRBD1. This CDR3 region has 14 residues. The germline V gene has CDR1 KGHSH and CDR2 LQKENI. The junction had 1 base not matched to a gene; V was cut back by 3 bases and J by 0 bases. The CDR3 bases are TGTGCCAGCTCACCGGGACAGCACCAAGAGACCCAGTACTTC. Amino acids: CASSPGQHQETQYF.

CDR3 sequence reads: CASSLAVRTGEAFF. The DNA for the CDR3 is TGTGCCAGCAGCTTAGCCGTCAGGACAGGTGAAGCTTTCTTT. The chain recombines TRBV7-2 with TRBJ1-1; 7 nucleotides align to TRBD1. V lost 0 bases to trimming and J lost 7 bases; unmatched junction nucleotides: 5. The CDR3 totals 14 residues. Germline V CDR1 and CDR2: SGHTA, FQGNSA. The variable domain in full, with the rest retrieved from reference TRBV7-2 and TRBJ1-1, is GAGVSQSPSNKVTEKGKDVELRCDPISGHTALYWYRQSLGQGLEFLIYFQGNSAPDKSGLPSDRFSAERTGGSVSTLTIQRTQQEDSAVYLCASSLAVRTGEAFFGQGTRLTVV.

This clonotype has more than one count but fewer than ten. V is TRBV11-2 and J is TRBJ2-7; 15 nucleotides match TRBD2. Germline trimming cut 4 bases from V and 4 bases from J; bases unmatched to any gene: 8. The CDR3 sequence is 17 residues long. The V gene's germline CDR1 is SGHAT and CDR2 FQNNGV. CDR3 sequence: CASSSWTSGRGGYEQYF. As DNA, the CDR3 is TGTGCCAGCAGCTCTTGGACTAGCGGGAGGGGAGGGTACGAGCAGTACTTC.